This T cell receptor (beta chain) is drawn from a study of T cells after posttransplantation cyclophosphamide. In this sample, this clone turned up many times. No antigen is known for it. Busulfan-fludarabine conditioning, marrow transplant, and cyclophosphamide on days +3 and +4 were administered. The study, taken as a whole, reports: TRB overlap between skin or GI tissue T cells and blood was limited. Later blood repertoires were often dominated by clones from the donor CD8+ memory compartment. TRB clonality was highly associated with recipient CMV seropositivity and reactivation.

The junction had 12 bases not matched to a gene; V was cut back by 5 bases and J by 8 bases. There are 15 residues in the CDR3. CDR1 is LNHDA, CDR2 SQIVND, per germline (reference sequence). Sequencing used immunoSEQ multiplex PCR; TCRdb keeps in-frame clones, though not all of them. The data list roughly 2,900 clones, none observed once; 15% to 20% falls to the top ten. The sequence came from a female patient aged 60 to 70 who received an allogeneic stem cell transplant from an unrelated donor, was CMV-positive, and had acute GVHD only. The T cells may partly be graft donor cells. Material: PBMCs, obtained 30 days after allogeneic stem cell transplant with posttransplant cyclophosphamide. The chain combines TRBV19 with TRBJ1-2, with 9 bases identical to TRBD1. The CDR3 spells CASSPPWTGAYGYTF. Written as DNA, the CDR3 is TGTGCCAGTAGTCCCCCCTGGACAGGGGCCTACGGCTACACCTTC.